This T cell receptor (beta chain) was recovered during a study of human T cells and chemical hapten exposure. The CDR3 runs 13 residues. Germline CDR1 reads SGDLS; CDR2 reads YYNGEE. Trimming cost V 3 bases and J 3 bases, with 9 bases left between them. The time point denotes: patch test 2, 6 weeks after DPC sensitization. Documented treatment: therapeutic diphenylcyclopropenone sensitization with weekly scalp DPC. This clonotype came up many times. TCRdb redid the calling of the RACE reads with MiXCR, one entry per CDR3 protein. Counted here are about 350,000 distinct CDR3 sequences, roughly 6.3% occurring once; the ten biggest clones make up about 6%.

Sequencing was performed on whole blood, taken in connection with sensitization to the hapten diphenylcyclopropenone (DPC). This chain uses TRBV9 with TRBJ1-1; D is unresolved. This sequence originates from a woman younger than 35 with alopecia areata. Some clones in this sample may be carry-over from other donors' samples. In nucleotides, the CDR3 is TGTGCCAGCAGCGGACACGGGGACACTGAAGCTTTCTTT. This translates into CASSGHGDTEAFF.